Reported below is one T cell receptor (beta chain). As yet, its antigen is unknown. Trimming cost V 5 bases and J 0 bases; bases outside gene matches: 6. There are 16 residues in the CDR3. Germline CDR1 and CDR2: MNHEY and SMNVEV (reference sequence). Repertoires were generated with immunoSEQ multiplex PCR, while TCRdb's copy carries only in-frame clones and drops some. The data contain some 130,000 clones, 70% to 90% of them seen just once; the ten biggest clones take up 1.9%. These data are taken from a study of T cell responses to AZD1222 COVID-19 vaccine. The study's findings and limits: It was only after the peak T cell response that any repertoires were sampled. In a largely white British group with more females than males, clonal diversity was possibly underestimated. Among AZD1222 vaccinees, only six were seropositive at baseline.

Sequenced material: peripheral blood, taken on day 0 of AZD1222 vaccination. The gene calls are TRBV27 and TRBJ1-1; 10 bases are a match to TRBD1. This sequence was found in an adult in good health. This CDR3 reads CASSIRTGGVNTEAFF. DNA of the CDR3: TGTGCCAGCAGTATACGGACAGGGGGGGTGAACACTGAAGCTTTCTTT.